Each of the 13 T cell receptor beta chains below was sequenced from the same sample in a study of T cells after yellow fever vaccination. TCRdb independently ran MiXCR on the 5' RACE reads; one entry per CDR3 protein. The table shows 150,000 or so distinct CDR3 sequences, with 6.6% occurring only once. The specimen was CD4+ T cells sorted from PBMCs, collected 10 days after the yellow fever booster vaccination. Receptors originate from a man between 25 and 39 years old who received the YFV17D yellow fever vaccine.

At least ten counts were recorded for this clonotype. Here the CDR3 reads CSAAPGTDITYEQYF. Here the CDR3 DNA reads TGCAGTGCTGCGCCCGGGACAGACATCACATACGAGCAGTACTTC. V usage is TRBV20-1 and J usage is TRBJ2-7, with 7 bases identical to TRBD1. Looked up from germline, CDR1 is DFQATT and CDR2 is SNEGSKA (reference sequence). V gave up 5 bases and J gave up 4 bases; unmatched junction bases: 14. The CDR3 length is 15 residues.

This clonotype occurred many times. CDR3 protein: CASKVAEIQETQYF. CDR3 coding DNA: TGTGCCAGCAAGGTCGCGGAAATACAAGAGACCCAGTACTTC. The genes are TRBV2 and TRBJ2-5; no reliable D call. There are 14 residues in the CDR3. The germline gives CDR1 SNHLY, CDR2 FYNNEI. Trimming stripped 7 bases from V and 2 bases from J, with 14 bases between.

This clonotype was counted ten times or more. The chain uses TRBV5-1 and TRBJ2-6; D is perhaps TRBD1 (6 bases). Germline V gives CDR1 SGHRS, CDR2 YFSETQ. With 3 bases removed from V and 1 base from J, the gap between germline ends came to 20 bases. The CDR3 has 19 residues. This CDR3 is CASSSTVGNRVSGANVLTF. DNA for the CDR3: TGCGCCAGCAGCTCCACAGTTGGAAACAGGGTGTCTGGGGCCAACGTCCTGACTTTC.

This clonotype was detected ten times or more. This rearrangement joins TRBV7-2 to TRBJ2-3, with 11 bases matching TRBD2. Germline CDR1 SGHTA, CDR2 FQGNSA. The CDR3 runs 15 residues. Trimming took 7 bases from V and 4 from J; bases not matched to a gene: 7. CDR3 sequence reads: CASTSRTSGSDTQYF. The CDR3, as DNA: TGTGCCAGCACCTCTCGGACTAGCGGGTCAGATACGCAGTATTTT.

This clonotype was counted at least ten times. V gene TRBV29-1 combines with J gene TRBJ1-1; D unresolved. The germline V gene encodes CDR1 SQVTM and CDR2 ANQGSEA. V was pared by 2 bases and J by 7 bases, with 14 bases between. CDR3 size: 13 residues. The CDR3 nucleotides read TGCAGCGTTGAATTAGAGGCTACCCTTGAAGCTTTCTTT. Encoded protein: CSVELEATLEAFF.

V is TRBV4-2 and J is TRBJ1-6; TRBD1 agrees at 9 bases. Germline V gene data show CDR1 as LGHNA and CDR2 as YNFKEQ. The CDR3 is made up of 15 amino acids. V was pared by 4 bases and J by 10 bases, with 8 bases of the junction left unmatched. Written as DNA, the CDR3 is TGTGCCAGCAGCCTCCGGGACAGGGACCAATCACCCCTCCACTTT. Encoded protein: CASSLRDRDQSPLHF.

This clonotype has a count of ten or more. The chain recombines TRBV7-9 with TRBJ2-6; no firm D call. CDR1 is SEHNR, CDR2 FQNEAQ, per germline (reference sequence). With 5 bases removed from V and 1 base from J, the gap between germline ends came to 9 bases. The CDR3 loop spans 15 amino acids. CDR3 residues: CASSPLGSGANVLTF. The CDR3 DNA reads TGTGCCAGCAGCCCTCTAGGGTCTGGGGCCAACGTCCTGACTTTC.

This clonotype has a handful of counts. The chain couples TRBV10-2 to TRBJ1-6; D not certain. Germline V gene sequence: CDR1 WSHSY, CDR2 SAAADI. Between the trimmed V and J ends, which lost 3 bases and 10 bases, there was a span of 16 bases. This CDR3 has 15 amino acids. CDR3 DNA sequence: TGCGCCAGCAGTGAAACTCGACCCCAACGCTCACCCCTCCACTTT. It encodes CASSETRPQRSPLHF.

This clonotype was observed many times. The V call is TRBV12-3 or TRBV12-4, the J call TRBJ2-3, with D unclear. V was clipped by 5 bases and J by 6 bases, with 12 bases between them. The CDR3 covers 13 residues. In nucleotides, the CDR3 is TGTGCCAGCAGTCCCCCCACCTCGGATACGCAGTATTTT. Protein sequence: CASSPPTSDTQYF.

This clonotype was observed once. One base away lies a much larger clone, so this may be a sequencing read error. CDR3 sequence: CASSLDRYNYEQYF. The CDR3 region has the DNA TGTGCCAGCAGCTTAGACAGGTACAACTACGAGCAGTACTTC. The J gene is TRBJ2-7, the V gene TRBV7-2, with D perhaps matching TRBD1 (5 bases). V dropped 1 base and J dropped 3 bases, with 10 bases sitting between them. In germline, CDR1 is SGHTA, CDR2 FQGNSA. This CDR3 is built from 14 residues.

The chain couples TRBV6-5 to TRBJ1-3; D remains unclear. The V gene's germline CDR1 is MNHEY and CDR2 SVGAGI. The CDR3 runs to 13 residues. Trimming removed 7 bases at V and 4 bases at J, with 11 bases between. In DNA, the CDR3 is TGTGCCAGCATCCCGCCTCTGGGAAACACCATATATTTT. Amino acid sequence: CASIPPLGNTIYF.

This clonotype has at least ten counts. J is TRBJ2-1 and V is TRBV18; maybe TRBD2 (5 bases). This CDR3 spans 15 amino acids. The V end was cut by 1 base, the J end by 2 bases, with 9 bases between. Germline assignment: CDR1 KGHSH and CDR2 LQKENI. The CDR3 loop reads CASSPLAIPYNEQFF. The CDR3, as DNA: TGTGCCAGCTCACCACTAGCGATCCCCTACAATGAGCAGTTCTTC.

The sample holds a few counts of this clonotype. V is TRBV20-1 and J is TRBJ1-5; D is possibly TRBD1 (6 bases). V was pared by 3 bases and J by 2 bases, with 14 bases between. From germline, CDR1 is DFQATT and CDR2 SNEGSKA (reference sequence). The CDR3 extends over 15 amino acids. The CDR3 spells CSASAGARGNQPQHF. The CDR3 nucleotides read TGCAGTGCTAGCGCGGGGGCGAGAGGCAATCAGCCCCAGCATTTT.